The 21 T cell receptor beta chains in this list originate from one sample, sequenced in a study of T cell responses to AZD1222 COVID-19 vaccine. The data were produced by immunoSEQ multiplex PCR, yet TCRdb's version contains in-frame clones alone and is incomplete. Of approximately 180,000 clones listed, roughly 92% were seen once; the top ten hold 3.5% to 4%. Sequences were derived from peripheral blood, sampled 28 days after the second dose of the MenACWY control vaccine. All receptors derive from an adult who received the MenACWY meningococcal vaccine as a control.

The rearrangement links TRBV19 to TRBJ2-7; D is unresolved. The last part of the DNA fits TRBJ2-1 better; the J call may be wrong. Germline lookup yields CDR1 LNHDA and CDR2 SQIVND (reference sequence). There are 13 residues in the CDR3. The CDR3 DNA follows: TGTGCCAGTAACGGCGGCTCCTACAATGAGCAGTTCTTC. Encoded protein: CASNGGSYNEQFF.

The chain combines TRBV19 with TRBJ1-1; D possibly corresponds to TRBD1 (6 bases). This CDR3 region has 14 residues. The V end was cut by 4 bases, the J end by 4 bases, with 13 bases between. Germline assignment: CDR1 LNHDA and CDR2 SQIVND (reference sequence). The CDR3 sequence is CASSTGRGPTEAFF. As DNA, the CDR3 is TGTGCCAGTAGTACCGGCAGGGGTCCCACTGAAGCTTTCTTT.

This clone came up once. The chain links TRBV3-1 (or the pseudogene TRBV3-2) to TRBJ2-1; no definite D call. CDR3 size: 18 residues. With 0 bases removed from V and 3 bases from J, the gap between germline ends came to 18 bases. Germline CDR1 and CDR2: LGHDT and YNNKEL (reference sequence). The CDR3: CASSQDRAVMAIYNEQFF. CDR3 sequence (DNA): TGTGCCAGCAGCCAAGATCGGGCGGTCATGGCAATCTACAATGAGCAGTTCTTC.

The V call is TRBV5-6, the J call TRBJ1-4, with 9 bases matching TRBD1. Looked up from germline, CDR1 is SGHDT and CDR2 is YYEEEE. The J segment lost 6 bases and the V segment lost 4 bases, leaving 13 bases of the junction unmatched. CDR3 size: 17 residues. CDR3 sequence: CASSQIQHRGRYEKLFF. The CDR3 nucleotides read TGTGCCAGCAGCCAAATACAGCACAGGGGGCGGTATGAAAAACTGTTTTTT.

The chain links TRBV7-2 to TRBJ2-7; 8 bases fit TRBD2. CDR1 is SGHTA and CDR2 is FQGNSA in the germline V gene. V was clipped by 6 bases and J by 3 bases; unmatched bases: 4. The CDR3 has 13 amino acids. The CDR3 reads CASSYTSGYEQYF. The CDR3 DNA follows: TGTGCCAGCAGTTACACTAGCGGCTACGAGCAGTACTTC.

The chain has TRBV6-2 or TRBV6-3 and TRBJ1-5; perhaps TRBD1 as D (5 bases). V was clipped by 2 bases and J by 4 bases, with 9 bases between them. CDR1 is MNHEY and CDR2 is SVGEGT in the germline V gene. The CDR3 has 14 amino acids. DNA of the CDR3: TGTGCCAGCAGTTACGGGGGGGAGAATCAGCCCCAGCATTTT. The encoded protein is CASSYGGENQPQHF.

V is TRBV7-2 and J is TRBJ2-1, with 9 bases fitting TRBD2. Losses at the gene ends were 2 bases for V and 0 bases for J; bases not matched to a gene: 11. Germline CDR1 is SGHTA and CDR2 is FQGNSA. The CDR3 runs to 19 residues. CDR3 protein: CASSLKLAGDPSSYNEQFF. The CDR3 region has the DNA TGTGCCAGCAGCTTAAAGTTAGCGGGAGACCCTAGCTCCTACAATGAGCAGTTCTTC.

The rearrangement uses TRBV7-9 and TRBJ2-5, with D possibly TRBD2 on 5 matching bases. Trimming left V 7 bases short and J 1 base short, with 10 bases between. In germline, CDR1 is SEHNR, CDR2 FQNEAQ (reference sequence). This CDR3 contains 13 residues. The CDR3 DNA is TGTGCCAGCAACCTAGCTGGCCAAGAGACCCAGTACTTC. This translates into CASNLAGQETQYF.

The J gene is TRBJ1-2, the V gene TRBV28; 9 bases are shared with TRBD1. The ends lost 4 bases at V and 4 bases at J; junction bases unmatched: 4. Germline-derived CDR1 and CDR2 are MDHEN and SYDVKM. The CDR3 spans 14 residues. The CDR3 spells CASSWGQGTYGYTF. The CDR3, as DNA: TGTGCCAGCAGTTGGGGACAGGGAACCTATGGCTACACCTTC.

V is TRBV7-2 and J is TRBJ2-2; D uncertain. Per the germline V gene, CDR1 is SGHTA and CDR2 is FQGNSA. Deletions cut 5 bases from V and 1 base from J, with 11 bases between. The CDR3 is 15 amino acids. The CDR3 DNA follows: TGTGCCAGCAGCCCCCGGACGAGGAACACCGGGGAGCTGTTTTTT. Protein sequence: CASSPRTRNTGELFF.

This sequence joins TRBV5-4 and TRBJ2-1; D is unclear. Looked up from germline, CDR1 is SGHNT and CDR2 is YYREEE (reference sequence). The V gene lost 4 bases and the J gene lost 0 bases, with 8 bases spanning the gap. The CDR3 contains 14 residues. CDR3 sequence reads: CASSPEASYNEQFF. The DNA for the CDR3 is TGTGCCAGCAGCCCCGAGGCCTCCTACAATGAGCAGTTCTTC. The full variable domain, with the rest looked up from reference TRBV5-4 and TRBJ2-1, is ETGVTQSPTHLIKTRGQQVTLRCSSQSGHNTVSWYQQALGQGPQFIFQYYREEENGRGNFPPRFSGLQFPNYSSELNVNALELDDSALYLCASSPEASYNEQFFGPGTRLTVL.

The gene calls are TRBV5-5 and TRBJ2-2, with D possibly matching TRBD2 (5 bases). Per germline, CDR1 SGHKS and CDR2 YYEKEE (reference sequence). This CDR3 comprises 19 residues. V was clipped by 3 bases and J by 2 bases, with 23 bases between them. CDR3 coding DNA: TGTGCCAGCAGCTCCGAGGGTGGTGTCCTAGCCGGAAACACCGGGGAGCTGTTTTTT. Its protein is CASSSEGGVLAGNTGELFF.

The V call is TRBV5-1, the J call TRBJ1-5; D unresolved. CDR3 length: 13 residues. Germline-derived CDR1 and CDR2 are SGHRS and YFSETQ. The V gene lost 0 bases and the J gene lost 3 bases, with 4 bases spanning the gap. Here the CDR3 reads CASSLGDNQPQHF. Written as DNA, the CDR3 is TGCGCCAGCAGCTTGGGCGACAATCAGCCCCAGCATTTT.

The chain is built from TRBV19 and TRBJ1-2; no definite D call. CDR3 length: 14 amino acids. Trimming removed 7 bases at V and 4 bases at J, with 16 bases between. Germline V gene lookup returns CDR1 LNHDA and CDR2 SQIVND (reference sequence). The CDR3 region is CASMPTTDFYGYTF. CDR3 nucleotide sequence: TGTGCCAGTATGCCTACAACGGATTTCTATGGCTACACCTTC.

The rearrangement links TRBV18 to TRBJ2-1, with TRBD1 identical over 9 bases. Losses at the gene ends were 4 bases for V and 7 bases for J; bases not matched to a gene: 14. Per germline, CDR1 KGHSH and CDR2 LQKENI. The CDR3 length is 17 residues. The CDR3 loop is CASSQIGTGLLGNEQFF. The CDR3 coding sequence is TGTGCCAGCTCACAAATTGGGACAGGGTTATTGGGGAATGAGCAGTTCTTC.

This chain connects TRBV7-9 to TRBJ2-3, with 13 bases fitting TRBD2. Germline CDR1 reads SEHNR; CDR2 reads FQNEAQ (reference sequence). This CDR3 is 16 amino acids long. V gave up 1 base and J gave up 6 bases; unmatched junction bases: 4. CDR3 nucleotide sequence: TGTGCCAGCAGCTTAGTCGAGACTAGCGGGGGGGATACGCAGTATTTT. It codes for CASSLVETSGGDTQYF.

In this sample, this clone turned up once. The rearrangement uses TRBV7-2 and TRBJ2-2; a weak D match, TRBD2 (5 bases). V shed 6 bases and J shed 5 bases, with 13 bases lying between them. CDR1 SGHTA and CDR2 FQGNSA come from the germline V gene. The length of the CDR3 is 14 residues. The CDR3 region has the DNA TGTGCCAGCAGGGCCGGAGGTCAGACCGGGGAGCTGTTTTTT. Translation gives CASRAGGQTGELFF.

This sequence joins TRBV5-6 and TRBJ2-3; 11 nucleotides match TRBD2. The CDR3 is made up of 18 amino acids. Per germline, CDR1 SGHDT and CDR2 YYEEEE. V trimming: 0 bases; J trimming: 5 bases; junction bases outside the gene matches: 11. CDR3: CASSLVGLAGASGDTQYF. In nucleotides, the CDR3 is TGTGCCAGCAGCTTGGTTGGACTAGCGGGCGCTTCAGGAGATACGCAGTATTTT.

The sample holds one count of this clone. This rearrangement joins TRBV6-2 or TRBV6-3 to TRBJ2-5, with 7 bases fitting TRBD1. The CDR3 consists of 17 residues. Germline trimming cut 0 bases from V and 5 bases from J; bases unmatched to any gene: 12. Germline CDR1 and CDR2: MNHEY and SVGEGT. The CDR3 DNA sequence: TGTGCCAGCAGTTACTCAGGCTTTGGAACAGGGGATGAGACCCAGTACTTC. Translation: CASSYSGFGTGDETQYF.

The chain has TRBV9 and TRBJ1-6; D perhaps matches TRBD1 (6 bases). The ends were cut back, 2 bases at V and 8 bases at J, with 8 bases in the middle. This CDR3 contains 13 residues. Germline assignment: CDR1 SGDLS and CDR2 YYNGEE. The CDR3, as DNA: TGTGCCAGCAGCGTCAAGGGGGATTCACCCCTCCACTTT. Its translation: CASSVKGDSPLHF.

The chain has TRBV7-2 and TRBJ1-5; weak D call: TRBD1 (5 bases). The germline CDR1 and CDR2 sequences are SGHTA and FQGNSA. CDR3 length: 13 residues. The germline V and J ends were trimmed by 5 bases and 7 bases, with 12 bases remaining between them. The DNA for the CDR3 is TGTGCCAGCAGCGTCTCTTGGGGCCAGCCCCAGCATTTT. It encodes CASSVSWGQPQHF.